Below are 28 T cell receptor beta chains sequenced from a single sample in a study of T-cell reconstitution after alpha-beta-depleted transplantation in children (dated by TCRdb to the mid-2010s). The library was produced with PCR. The reads were generated on an Illumina HiSeq 2500. TCR library preparation used molecular barcoding, with unique molecular identifiers applied to normalize quantification of the TCRbeta repertoire. The raw public data were reprocessed by TCRdb itself: fastp quality trimming at Q25, MiXCR clonotype calling, in-frame beta chains only. Each CDR3 protein gets just one entry, which takes the most common genes and DNA from the rows behind it. The sample table holds some 120,000 distinct CDR3 sequences, of which more than 20% were seen once. About 10% of the sample belongs to the ten largest clones. The sample's treatment or condition label is to be understood as: allogeneic hematopoietic cell transplantation with graft depleted of TCRalphabeta T cells and CD19 B cells.

This specimen consisted of PBMCs, mostly from graft donor cells, obtained 180 days after TCRalphabeta/CD19-depleted stem cell transplant. The receptor source for this set is a male patient between 2 and 10 years old who had a stem cell transplant for chronic granulomatous disease, so the T cells may come from the graft donor.

The chain uses TRBV12-3 or TRBV12-4 and TRBJ2-3; tentatively, D is TRBD1 (5 bases). There are 14 residues in the CDR3. The germline V and J ends were trimmed by 2 bases and 0 bases, with 6 bases remaining between them. The CDR3 loop reads CASSLNRSTDTQYF. In nucleotides, the CDR3 is TGTGCCAGCAGTTTAAACAGGAGCACAGATACGCAGTATTTT.

This clonotype showed up just a few times. The rearrangement uses TRBV29-1 and TRBJ1-1; D is unclear. In germline, CDR1 is SQVTM, CDR2 ANQGSEA. V was trimmed by 6 bases and J by 0 bases, leaving 20 bases between them. This CDR3 region has 16 residues. The CDR3, as DNA: TGCAGCGTGGGGTTCGCCGGTTGGGGAGTGAACACTGAAGCTTTCTTT. Its protein product is CSVGFAGWGVNTEAFF.

This clonotype was counted a few times. The J gene is TRBJ1-2, the V gene TRBV9; a weak D match, TRBD1 (5 bases). The germline V gene encodes CDR1 SGDLS and CDR2 YYNGEE. This CDR3 is built from 13 residues. V was pared by 3 bases and J by 2 bases, with 8 bases between. The CDR3 DNA reads as TGTGCCAGCAGCGGACCAGGGAACTATGGCTACACCTTC. Amino acid sequence: CASSGPGNYGYTF.

Ten or more counts support this clonotype. The chain links TRBV20-1 to TRBJ2-1, with 8 positions matching TRBD2. Trimming at V came to 6 bases and at J to 3 bases, leaving 4 bases not matched to a gene. The length of the CDR3 is 13 residues. The V gene's germline CDR1 is DFQATT and CDR2 SNEGSKA (reference sequence). For the CDR3, the DNA is TGCAGTGCCGTCACTAGCGGCTACAATGAGCAGTTCTTC. As protein: CSAVTSGYNEQFF.

This clonotype was observed many times. V gene TRBV7-9 combines with J gene TRBJ2-3; TRBD1 matches 11 bases. Germline trimming cut 5 bases from V and 6 bases from J; bases unmatched to any gene: 7. Germline assignment: CDR1 SEHNR and CDR2 FQNEAQ (reference sequence). CDR3 length: 15 amino acids. The CDR3 bases are TGTGCCAGCAGCCCGGACAGGGGGCGCGGTGATACGCAGTATTTT. Protein product: CASSPDRGRGDTQYF.

This clonotype occurred many times. This chain links TRBV5-1 with TRBJ2-3, with D perhaps matching TRBD2 (6 bases). V was cut by 0 bases and J by 6 bases, with 11 bases left in between. The V gene's germline CDR1 is SGHRS and CDR2 YFSETQ. This CDR3 is 14 amino acids long. CDR3 sequence (DNA): TGCGCCAGCAGCTTGGGGACTACCGTGGATACGCAGTATTTT. Translating gives CASSLGTTVDTQYF.

A few counts support this clonotype. This sequence joins TRBV5-5 and TRBJ2-7, with D possibly being TRBD2 (6 bases). Germline loops: CDR1 SGHKS, CDR2 YYEKEE (reference sequence). This CDR3 is 14 amino acids long. Trimming took off 7 bases at V and 3 bases at J, with 17 bases between the two ends. CDR3 sequence (DNA): TGTGCCAGCGTCGGAGCGGGTGGTTTCTACGAGCAGTACTTC. This sequence encodes CASVGAGGFYEQYF. The full variable domain, with the rest looked up from reference TRBV5-5 and TRBJ2-7, is DAGVTQSPTHLIKTRGQQVTLRCSPISGHKSVSWYQQVLGQGPQFIFQYYEKEERGRGNFPDRFSARQFPNYSSELNVNALLLGDSALYLCASVGAGGFYEQYFGPGTRLTVT.

The rearrangement uses TRBV7-6 and TRBJ2-1, with D maybe TRBD2 (5 bases). Trimming left V 5 bases short and J 6 bases short, with 17 bases between. CDR3 length: 15 amino acids. The V gene's germline CDR1 is SGHVS and CDR2 FNYEAQ. The CDR3 loop is CASSQHREPFNEQFF. DNA of the CDR3: TGTGCCAGCAGCCAGCACCGGGAACCTTTCAATGAGCAGTTCTTC.

This clonotype has at least ten counts. The gene calls are TRBV4-2 and TRBJ2-7; a possible D gene is TRBD1 (6 bases). V was clipped by 2 bases and J by 2 bases, with 10 bases between them. The CDR3 runs 14 residues. The germline gives CDR1 LGHNA, CDR2 YNFKEQ. The CDR3 protein is CASSQRQETYEQYF. CDR3 nucleotide sequence: TGTGCCAGCAGCCAACGACAGGAAACCTACGAGCAGTACTTC.

This chain joins TRBV7-2 and TRBJ1-1, with D possibly TRBD1 on 5 matching bases. V was pared by 2 bases and J by 3 bases, with 13 bases between. Germline assignment: CDR1 SGHTA and CDR2 FQGNSA. The CDR3 length is 15 residues. CDR3 amino acids: CASSLMGPLDTEAFF. CDR3 nucleotide sequence: TGTGCCAGCAGCTTAATGGGGCCCCTGGACACTGAAGCTTTCTTT.

The rearrangement uses TRBV20-1 and TRBJ2-5, with a possible D match to TRBD2 (7 bases). The CDR3 has 17 amino acids. Germline values: CDR1 DFQATT, CDR2 SNEGSKA (reference sequence). V gave up 0 bases and J gave up 5 bases, with 22 bases separating them. The CDR3 bases are TGCAGTGCTAGAGACGGCGGGGGCGCCACACTACGCGAGACCCAGTACTTC. Amino acids: CSARDGGGATLRETQYF.

This chain connects TRBV7-6 to TRBJ1-1; TRBD1 matches 10 bases. V lost 2 bases, J lost 4 bases, and 4 bases stayed unmatched. The CDR3 loop spans 15 amino acids. Germline V gene sequence: CDR1 SGHVS, CDR2 FNYEAQ. CDR3: CASSLSGDRGTEAFF. The CDR3 DNA follows: TGTGCCAGCAGCTTATCCGGGGACAGGGGCACTGAAGCTTTCTTT.

This sequence joins TRBV28 and TRBJ2-4; tentative D call: TRBD1 (5 bases). This CDR3 is built from 15 residues. V was cut by 2 bases and J by 0 bases, with 8 bases left in between. Germline V gene lookup returns CDR1 MDHEN and CDR2 SYDVKM. CDR3 nucleotides: TGTGCCAGCAGTTTAAGGACACCAGCCAAAAACATTCAGTACTTC. Amino acids: CASSLRTPAKNIQYF.

V usage is TRBV5-6 and J usage is TRBJ2-4; no clear D. Germline loops: CDR1 SGHDT, CDR2 YYEEEE. Trimming removed 3 bases from V and 0 bases from J, with 10 bases in between. There are 15 residues in the CDR3. The chain's CDR3 is CASSSGGVAKNIQYF. CDR3 bases: TGTGCCAGCAGCTCCGGCGGCGTAGCCAAAAACATTCAGTACTTC.

The chain employs TRBV14 and TRBJ2-3, with a tentative D call TRBD1 (5 bases). Trimming took 4 bases from V and 4 from J, leaving 24 bases between them. Germline V gene sequence: CDR1 SGHDN, CDR2 FVKESK. There are 18 residues in the CDR3. The CDR3 spells CASSPLPPFTGRADTQYF. The CDR3, as DNA: TGTGCCAGCAGCCCTTTACCGCCCTTTACAGGCAGGGCAGATACGCAGTATTTT.

Many counts were recorded for this clonotype. The chain employs TRBV6-5 and TRBJ2-7; D unclear. Deletions cut 10 bases from V and 2 bases from J, with 6 bases between. CDR1 MNHEY and CDR2 SVGAGI come from the germline V gene. This CDR3 has 10 residues. CDR3 sequence (DNA): TGTGCCACGGGCACCTACGAGCAGTACTTC. Encoded protein: CATGTYEQYF.

This clonotype was seen a few times. The rearrangement links TRBV4-1 to TRBJ2-7; weak D call: TRBD2 (5 bases). This CDR3 is 16 amino acids long. From germline, CDR1 is MGHRA and CDR2 YSYEKL. The V and J ends lost 0 bases and 0 bases respectively, with 12 bases between them. Here the CDR3 reads CASSQDRGSTSYEQYF. In DNA, the CDR3 is TGCGCCAGCAGCCAAGACCGGGGATCCACCTCCTACGAGCAGTACTTC.

This clonotype has at least ten counts. The chain is built from TRBV7-2 and TRBJ2-7, with 9 bases fitting TRBD2. The V segment lost 6 bases and the J segment 6 bases; nucleotides outside the gene matches: 9. The CDR3 is made up of 14 amino acids. Germline V gene lookup returns CDR1 SGHTA and CDR2 FQGNSA. The CDR3 here is CASRLGGGVREQYF. The CDR3 bases are TGTGCCAGCAGATTGGGCGGGGGGGTCCGCGAGCAGTACTTC. The complete variable domain, with remaining parts taken from reference TRBV7-2 and TRBJ2-7, reads GAGVSQSPSNKVTEKGKDVELRCDPISGHTALYWYRQSLGQGLEFLIYFQGNSAPDKSGLPSDRFSAERTGGSVSTLTIQRTQQEDSAVYLCASRLGGGVREQYFGPGTRLTVT.

The V call is TRBV28, the J call TRBJ2-7; the D is unclear. V gave up 3 bases and J gave up 2 bases, with 17 bases separating them. The CDR3 spans 16 residues. The germline V gene encodes CDR1 MDHEN and CDR2 SYDVKM. CDR3 residues: CASSLEGRKRAYEQYF. The DNA for the CDR3 is TGTGCCAGCAGTTTGGAAGGGCGGAAGAGAGCCTACGAGCAGTACTTC. Filled out from reference TRBV28 and TRBJ2-7, the complete variable domain reads DVKVTQSSRYLVKRTGEKVFLECVQDMDHENMFWYRQDPGLGLRLIYFSYDVKMKEKGDIPEGYSVSREKKERFSLILESASTNQTSMYLCASSLEGRKRAYEQYFGPGTRLTVT.

This clonotype was seen a few times. The chain recombines TRBV20-1 with TRBJ1-5; TRBD1 is a possible D gene (6 bases). Germline V lookup: CDR1 DFQATT, CDR2 SNEGSKA (reference sequence). This CDR3 has 15 residues. Trimming took off 3 bases at V and 4 bases at J, with 16 bases between the two ends. Here the CDR3 reads CSASRGGAQNQPQHF. DNA of the CDR3: TGCAGTGCTAGCCGGGGGGGGGCGCAGAATCAGCCCCAGCATTTT.

At least ten counts were recorded for this clonotype. This chain connects TRBV20-1 to TRBJ2-5; D remains ambiguous. The length of the CDR3 is 12 residues. Germline V gives CDR1 DFQATT, CDR2 SNEGSKA (reference sequence). V dropped 6 bases and J dropped 0 bases, with 8 bases sitting between them. The CDR3 sequence is CSANQHQETQYF. CDR3 in DNA: TGCAGTGCAAATCAGCACCAAGAGACCCAGTACTTC.

This clonotype was observed many times. The rearrangement links TRBV9 to TRBJ2-3, with 8 bases that match TRBD2. V lost 4 bases to trimming and J lost 1 base; unmatched junction nucleotides: 11. The CDR3 is made up of 17 amino acids. Germline V gene data show CDR1 as SGDLS and CDR2 as YYNGEE. CDR3 protein: CASSTRLASGGTDTQYF. Here the CDR3 DNA reads TGTGCCAGCAGCACGCGACTAGCGAGCGGGGGCACAGATACGCAGTATTTT.

The chain links TRBV10-3 to TRBJ2-3, with TRBD2 matching 10 bases. The V and J ends lost 4 bases and 5 bases, in that order; junction bases with no gene match: 9. The germline CDR1 and CDR2 sequences are ENHRY and SYGVKD. The CDR3 covers 16 residues. CDR3 in DNA: TGTGCCATCAGTGGTCCTAGCGGGAGAGGGGGAGATACGCAGTATTTT. This encodes CAISGPSGRGGDTQYF.

This clonotype was seen a few times. This chain uses TRBV7-2 with TRBJ2-1; 13 bases agree with TRBD2. The J segment lost 6 bases and the V segment lost 2 bases, leaving 1 base of the junction unmatched. Germline lookup yields CDR1 SGHTA and CDR2 FQGNSA. This CDR3 contains 15 residues. The CDR3 region is CASSLTSGGGNEQFF. CDR3 nucleotide sequence: TGTGCCAGCAGCTTAACTAGCGGGGGGGGCAATGAGCAGTTCTTC. Full variable domain (outside the CDR3, taken from reference TRBV7-2 and TRBJ2-1): GAGVSQSPSNKVTEKGKDVELRCDPISGHTALYWYRQSLGQGLEFLIYFQGNSAPDKSGLPSDRFSAERTGGSVSTLTIQRTQQEDSAVYLCASSLTSGGGNEQFFGPGTRLTVL.

This chain joins TRBV27 and TRBJ2-2, with a tentative D call TRBD2 (5 bases). The CDR3 is 18 amino acids. Trimming removed 0 bases from V and 2 bases from J, with 16 bases in between. The V gene's germline CDR1 is MNHEY and CDR2 SMNVEV (reference sequence). CDR3 sequence reads: CASSLSFRLRDNTGELFF. The DNA of the CDR3 is TGTGCCAGCAGTTTATCGTTTCGATTGAGGGATAACACCGGGGAGCTGTTTTTT.

About this clonotype: One end of the junction fails to match germline, which may point to a read error. V and J are TRBV18 and TRBJ2-4, with D perhaps TRBD1 or TRBD2 (5 bases each). Germline V gene data show CDR1 as KGHSH and CDR2 as LQKENI. There are 16 residues in the CDR3. This CDR3 is CASSPPTALAKNSQYF. In nucleotides, the CDR3 is TGTGCCAGCTCACCACCGACAGCCCTAGCCAAAAACAGTCAGTACTTC.

The rearrangement links TRBV18 to TRBJ2-3; maybe TRBD2 (6 bases). CDR1 and CDR2 from the germline V gene are KGHSH and LQKENI. The length of the CDR3 is 13 residues. Trimming removed 4 bases from V and 5 bases from J, with 10 bases in between. This CDR3 reads CASSLLAEDTQYF. The CDR3 nucleotides read TGTGCCAGCTCACTATTAGCGGAAGATACGCAGTATTTT.

The chain links TRBV5-6 to TRBJ2-1; D perhaps matches TRBD2 (7 bases). The V gene lost 1 base and the J gene lost 3 bases, with 14 bases spanning the gap. The CDR3 loop spans 16 amino acids. The V gene's germline CDR1 is SGHDT and CDR2 YYEEEE. DNA of the CDR3: TGTGCCAGCAGCTTGTGGCGGGGGCTACTCTACAATGAGCAGTTCTTC. Its translation is CASSLWRGLLYNEQFF.